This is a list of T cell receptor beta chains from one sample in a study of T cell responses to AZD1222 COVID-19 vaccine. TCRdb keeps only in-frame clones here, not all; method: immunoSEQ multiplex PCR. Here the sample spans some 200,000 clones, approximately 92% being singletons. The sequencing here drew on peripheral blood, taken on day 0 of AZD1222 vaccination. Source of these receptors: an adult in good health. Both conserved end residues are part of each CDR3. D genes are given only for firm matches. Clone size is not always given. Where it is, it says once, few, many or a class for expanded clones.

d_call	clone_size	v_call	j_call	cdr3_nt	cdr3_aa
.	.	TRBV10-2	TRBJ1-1	TGCGCCAGCAGCACCGACAGCACTGAAGCTTTCTTT	CASSTDSTEAFF
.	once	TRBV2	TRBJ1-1	TGTGCCAGCATCACAATCCAGGGCCGGTACCCCTTGAACACTGAAGCTTTCTTT	CASITIQGRYPLNTEAFF
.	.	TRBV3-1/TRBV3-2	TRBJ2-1	TGTGCCAGCAGCCAACAAAGGAATGAGCAGTTCTTC	CASSQQRNEQFF
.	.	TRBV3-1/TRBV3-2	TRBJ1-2	TGTGCCAGCACCACCTTCGGGGGAAACTATGGCTACACCTTC	CASTTFGGNYGYTF
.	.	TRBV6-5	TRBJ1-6	TGTGCCAGCAGTTCCGGGAGACTTAATTCACCCCTCCACTTT	CASSSGRLNSPLHF
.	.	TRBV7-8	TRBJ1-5	TGTGCCAGCAGCTTAGCATCGGGCGCCACCGGGAGCAATCAGCCCCAGCATTTT	CASSLASGATGSNQPQHF
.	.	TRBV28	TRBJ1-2	TGTGCCAGCACCCCTATAGGCGGGGGGGCGAGGTATGGCTACACCTTC	CASTPIGGGARYGYTF
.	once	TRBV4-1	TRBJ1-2	TGCGCCAGCAGCTTACGACCTCAGAGCTATGGCTACACCTTC	CASSLRPQSYGYTF
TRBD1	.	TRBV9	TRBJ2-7	TGTGCCAGCAGCCCCCGACAGGGCTACTCCTACGAGCAGTACTTC	CASSPRQGYSYEQYF
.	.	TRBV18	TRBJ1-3	TGTGCCAGCTCACCACCGGGACCGACCTCTGGAAACACCATATATTTT	CASSPPGPTSGNTIYF
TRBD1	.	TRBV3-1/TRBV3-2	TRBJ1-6	TGTGCCAGCAGCCGCCGGGACAGCTCCTCACCCCTCCACTTT	CASSRRDSSSPLHF
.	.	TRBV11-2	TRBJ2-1	TGTGCCAGCAGCCAGGGGCTCCTAATTCACAATGAGCAGTTCTTC	CASSQGLLIHNEQFF
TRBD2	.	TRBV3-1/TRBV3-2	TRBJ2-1	TGTGCCAGCAGCCTACTAGCGGGGGCCACCTTGGGGGAGCAGTTCTTC	CASSLLAGATLGEQFF
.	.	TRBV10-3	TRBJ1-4	TGTGCCTCCCGAGGGAACAACGGTGAAAAACTGTTTTTT	CASRGNNGEKLFF
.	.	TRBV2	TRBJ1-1	TGTGCCAGCAAGCGATCCGCAGCGCCGAGCGCTGAAGCTTTCTTT	CASKRSAAPSAEAFF
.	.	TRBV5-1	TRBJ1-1	TGCGCCAGCAGCCCGGCAATGGGGGGCCTTTCTAACACTGAAGCTTTCTTT	CASSPAMGGLSNTEAFF
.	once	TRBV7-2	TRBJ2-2	TGTGCCAGCAGCTCAGACTCAACGAACACCGGGGAGCTGTTTTTT	CASSSDSTNTGELFF
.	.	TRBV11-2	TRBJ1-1	TGTGCCAGCAGCCAACGGGACACTGAAGCTTTCTTT	CASSQRDTEAFF
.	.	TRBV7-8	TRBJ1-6	TGTGCCAGCACCCAGATCAGGGACAATTCACCCCTCCACTTT	CASTQIRDNSPLHF
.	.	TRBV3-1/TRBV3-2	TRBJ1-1	TGTGCCAGCAGCAGACAGTTGAACACTGAAGCTTTCTTT	CASSRQLNTEAFF
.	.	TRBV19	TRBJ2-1	TGTGCCAGTAGTATACTCGAGGTTGGGGACTACAATGAGCAGTTCTTC	CASSILEVGDYNEQFF
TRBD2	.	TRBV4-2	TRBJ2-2	TGTGCCAGCAGCCTCAGGACTAGCGGGGGGGTTTTCACCGGGGAGCTGTTTTTT	CASSLRTSGGVFTGELFF
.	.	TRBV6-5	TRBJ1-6	TGTGCCAGCAACCTCCGGGAGCAAAATTCACCCCTCCACTTT	CASNLREQNSPLHF
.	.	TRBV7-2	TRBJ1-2	TGTGCCAGCAGCCCCCAAATGGGGGACACCTTCTACTATGGCTACACCTTC	CASSPQMGDTFYYGYTF